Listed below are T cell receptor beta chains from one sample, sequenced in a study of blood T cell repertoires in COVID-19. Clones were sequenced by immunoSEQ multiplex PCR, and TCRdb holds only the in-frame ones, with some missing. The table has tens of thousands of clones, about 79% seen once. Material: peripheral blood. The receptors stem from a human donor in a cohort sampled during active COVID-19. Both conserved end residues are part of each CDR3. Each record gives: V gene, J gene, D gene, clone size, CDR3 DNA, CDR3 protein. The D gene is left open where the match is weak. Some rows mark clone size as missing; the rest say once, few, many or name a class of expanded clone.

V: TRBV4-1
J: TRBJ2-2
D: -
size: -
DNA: TGCGCCAGCAGCCAAGTAGCGAACACCGGGGAGCTGTTTTTT
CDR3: CASSQVANTGELFF

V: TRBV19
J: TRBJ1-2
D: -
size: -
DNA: TGTGCCACCCTAAAGGGCCCGGGGGGCTCTGGCTACACCTTC
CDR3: CATLKGPGGSGYTF

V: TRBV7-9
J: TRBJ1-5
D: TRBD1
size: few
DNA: TGTGCCAGCAGCCCAAGCCGGGACAGCTCTAAGCATTTT
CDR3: CASSPSRDSSKHF

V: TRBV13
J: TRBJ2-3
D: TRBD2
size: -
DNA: TGTGCCATCCCAGCGGGAGAGGCAGATACGCAGTATTTT
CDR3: CAIPAGEADTQYF

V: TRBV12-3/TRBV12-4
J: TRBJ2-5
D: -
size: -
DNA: TGTGCCAGCCGTTTGTCGCCTGAGGAGACCCAGTACTTC
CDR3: CASRLSPEETQYF

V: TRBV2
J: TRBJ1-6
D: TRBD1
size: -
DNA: TGTGCCAGCAGAAAGACAGGGGCCAATTCACCCCTCCACTTT
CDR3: CASRKTGANSPLHF

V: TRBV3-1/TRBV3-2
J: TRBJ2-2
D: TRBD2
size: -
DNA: TGTGCCAGCAGCCAAATGAAACTAGCGGGAGATACCGGGGAGCTGTTTTTT
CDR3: CASSQMKLAGDTGELFF

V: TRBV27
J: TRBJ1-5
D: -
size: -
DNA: TGTGCCAGCAGTTTAATCCAGGGGAGTCAGCCCCAGCATTTT
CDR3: CASSLIQGSQPQHF

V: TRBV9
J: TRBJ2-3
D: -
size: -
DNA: TGTGCCAGCAGCGTAGCTACTGGGCCCAGCGGTATATCCACAGATACGCAGTATTTT
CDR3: CASSVATGPSGISTDTQYF

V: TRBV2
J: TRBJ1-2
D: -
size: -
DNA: TGTGCCAGCAGTGAAGGAGGGCATGGCTACACCTTC
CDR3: CASSEGGHGYTF

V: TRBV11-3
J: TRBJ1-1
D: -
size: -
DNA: TGTGCCAGCACTGGACAACACACTGAAGCTTTCTTT
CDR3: CASTGQHTEAFF

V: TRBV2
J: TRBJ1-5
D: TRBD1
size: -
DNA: TGTGCCAGCCTAGCGGACAGGGAGTACAATCAGCCCCAGCATTTT
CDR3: CASLADREYNQPQHF

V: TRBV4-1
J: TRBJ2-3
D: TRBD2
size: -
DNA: TGCGCCAGCAGCCATATAAATAGCGGGAGGGCCCCCCACACAGATACGCAGTATTTT
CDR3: CASSHINSGRAPHTDTQYF

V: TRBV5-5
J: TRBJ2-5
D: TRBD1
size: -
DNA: TGTGCCAGCAGCCCACGGACAGGGGTGTGGGAAGAGACCCAGTACTTC
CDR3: CASSPRTGVWEETQYF

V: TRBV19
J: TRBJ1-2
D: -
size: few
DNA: TGTGCCAGTAGTATGGTCGGGGATAACTATGGCTACACCTTC
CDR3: CASSMVGDNYGYTF